Each of the 9 T cell receptor beta chains below was sequenced from the same sample in a study of T cell responses to AZD1222 COVID-19 vaccine. Using immunoSEQ multiplex PCR, the repertoire was profiled, and TCRdb retains in-frame clones only, with some absent. This sample has 100,000 or so clones, with about 87% found just once. This material consisted of peripheral blood, taken 28 days after the second AZD1222 dose. Source of these receptors: an adult who received the AZD1222 COVID-19 vaccine.

This chain connects TRBV3-1 (or the pseudogene TRBV3-2) to TRBJ2-7; no clear D gene. Germline V gives CDR1 LGHDT, CDR2 YNNKEL (reference sequence). V lost 5 bases, J lost 2 bases, and 7 bases lay in between. This CDR3 comprises 12 residues. The CDR3 is CASSESTYEQYF. The CDR3 bases are TGTGCCAGCAGCGAGTCTACCTACGAGCAGTACTTC.

This sequence joins TRBV19 and TRBJ1-1, with no clear D. The germline V gene has CDR1 LNHDA and CDR2 SQIVND (reference sequence). There are 13 residues in the CDR3. Deletions cut 3 bases from V and 3 bases from J, with 8 bases between. CDR3 sequence reads: CASSIGGYTEAFF. CDR3 in DNA: TGTGCCAGTAGTATTGGTGGCTACACTGAAGCTTTCTTT.

The gene calls are TRBV7-2 and TRBJ2-4, with no clear D. From germline, CDR1 is SGHTA and CDR2 FQGNSA. CDR3 length equals 12 residues. V was shortened by 5 bases and J by 6 bases, with 8 bases between the two germline ends. In DNA, the CDR3 is TGTGCCAGCAGCCCCTCGGGAAACATTCAGTACTTC. This codes for CASSPSGNIQYF.

The CDR3: CATSMRLAGGGEQYF. The CDR3 DNA sequence: TGTGCCACCAGCATGCGACTAGCGGGAGGGGGCGAGCAGTACTTC. The chain recombines TRBV15 with TRBJ2-7, with 14 bases identical to TRBD2. Trimming removed 4 bases from V and 6 bases from J; junction bases left unmatched: 5. This CDR3 has 15 amino acids. Germline assignment: CDR1 LNHNV and CDR2 YYDKDF (reference sequence).

The J gene is TRBJ1-4, the V gene TRBV24-1; TRBD1 agrees at 9 bases. This CDR3 has 15 residues. After removal of 3 bases from V and 7 bases from J, the junction contained 5 bases not matched to a gene. CDR1 is KGHDR, CDR2 SFDVKD, per germline. The CDR3 loop reads CATSDHTGGSEKLFF. Here the CDR3 DNA reads TGTGCCACCAGTGATCATACAGGGGGCTCTGAAAAACTGTTTTTT.

The CDR3 DNA sequence: TGTGCCAGCAGTGACCCCCCGGACAATGAGCAGTTCTTC. Residues: CASSDPPDNEQFF. The V call is TRBV6-4, the J call TRBJ2-1; D gene uncertain. CDR1 and CDR2 (germline): MRHNA, SNTAGT. Trimming stripped 2 bases from V and 5 bases from J, with 7 bases between. The CDR3 is made up of 13 amino acids.

The chain links TRBV9 to TRBJ2-1, with 13 nucleotides matching TRBD2. CDR3 length equals 19 residues. V was pared by 0 bases and J by 7 bases, with 13 bases of the junction left unmatched. The germline gives CDR1 SGDLS, CDR2 YYNGEE. The chain's CDR3 is CASSVDAGGLAGRMNEQFF. The CDR3 bases are TGTGCCAGCAGCGTAGATGCGGGGGGACTAGCGGGACGTATGAATGAGCAGTTCTTC.

J is TRBJ1-3 and V is TRBV28; 8 bases match TRBD1. Trimming took 5 bases from V and 2 from J; bases not matched to a gene: 5. Germline loops: CDR1 MDHEN, CDR2 SYDVKM. The CDR3 is made up of 15 amino acids. DNA for the CDR3: TGTGCCAGCAGTACCCGGGACAGGCCTGGAAACACCATATATTTT. Protein: CASSTRDRPGNTIYF.

The rearrangement joins TRBV19 to TRBJ1-2, with D perhaps matching TRBD1 (6 bases). V was trimmed by 5 bases and J by 4 bases, leaving 17 bases between them. The CDR3 sequence is 15 residues long. The germline CDR1 and CDR2 sequences are LNHDA and SQIVND (reference sequence). The CDR3 reads CASSSLWTEIYGYTF. The CDR3 nucleotides are TGTGCCAGTAGTTCACTATGGACAGAAATCTATGGCTACACCTTC.